The 22 T cell receptor beta chains reported below all come from one sample, sequenced in a study of OX40 agonist ivuxolimab in advanced cancers. Some clones are missing from TCRdb's copy, which holds only in-frame ones; the method was immunoSEQ multiplex PCR. There are approximately 32,000 clones in the sample; over 85% occur only once, and 36% lies in the top ten. The material sequenced was CD4+ or CD8+ T cells sorted from blood, taken in a trial of the OX40 agonist ivuxolimab. These receptors were taken from an adult with an advanced solid tumor such as melanoma, head and neck, liver or kidney cancer.

The rearrangement links TRBV5-6 to TRBJ1-1; D gene unclear. The germline V gene encodes CDR1 SGHDT and CDR2 YYEEEE. The CDR3 covers 14 residues. Trimming pared 5 bases from V and 0 bases from J, leaving 11 bases between. The CDR3 loop is CASSQGALNTEAFF. The CDR3 coding sequence is TGTGCCAGCAGTCAAGGAGCATTGAACACTGAAGCTTTCTTT.

CDR3 in amino acids: CASTTGFNEKLFF. The CDR3 nucleotides read TGTGCCAGTACGACAGGGTTTAATGAAAAACTGTTTTTT. The rearrangement uses TRBV19 and TRBJ1-4, with 7 bases lining up with TRBD1. CDR1 is LNHDA and CDR2 is SQIVND in the germline V gene (reference sequence). V lost 7 bases to trimming and J lost 4 bases; unmatched junction nucleotides: 3. CDR3 length equals 13 residues.

The V and J genes are TRBV7-2 and TRBJ1-4, with 7 bases identical to TRBD1. CDR1 is SGHTA and CDR2 is FQGNSA in the germline V gene. V trimming: 2 bases; J trimming: 6 bases; junction bases outside the gene matches: 9. The CDR3 has 16 amino acids. The CDR3, as DNA: TGTGCCAGCAGCTTATCTTGTCGGGACAGTGATGAAAAACTGTTTTTT. Amino acid sequence: CASSLSCRDSDEKLFF. Supplemented by reference TRBV7-2 and TRBJ1-4, the full variable domain reads GAGVSQSPSNKVTEKGKDVELRCDPISGHTALYWYRQSLGQGLEFLIYFQGNSAPDKSGLPSDRFSAERTGGSVSTLTIQRTQQEDSAVYLCASSLSCRDSDEKLFFGSGTQLSVL.

The chain combines TRBV11-3 with TRBJ2-3, with D perhaps matching TRBD2 (6 bases). CDR3 length: 17 residues. Germline V gene sequence: CDR1 SGHNT, CDR2 YENEEA. V dropped 0 bases and J dropped 3 bases, with 16 bases sitting between them. CDR3: CASSLDVGGLETDTQYF. The CDR3 coding sequence is TGTGCCAGCAGCTTAGATGTGGGGGGTCTGGAAACAGATACGCAGTATTTT.

This chain links TRBV7-9 with TRBJ2-7, with 7 positions matching TRBD1. CDR1 SEHNR and CDR2 FQNEAQ come from the germline V gene (reference sequence). The CDR3 extends over 15 amino acids. V was pared by 2 bases and J by 4 bases, with 8 bases of the junction left unmatched. The CDR3 DNA follows: TGTGCCAGCAGCTTAATAGGACAGGCCCAATACGAGCAGTACTTC. It is translated as CASSLIGQAQYEQYF.

The chain employs TRBV5-4 and TRBJ1-4, with D possibly TRBD1 on 5 matching bases. Per the germline V gene, CDR1 is SGHNT and CDR2 is YYREEE (reference sequence). Trimming removed 1 base from V and 8 bases from J, with 12 bases in between. The CDR3 has 14 residues. CDR3 sequence (DNA): TGTGCCAGCAGCTTGATGGGGGGATTGGAAAAACTGTTTTTT. Translated, it gives CASSLMGGLEKLFF.

The genes are TRBV4-1 and TRBJ1-1; tentative D call: TRBD1 (6 bases). There are 15 residues in the CDR3. The V end lost 2 bases, the J end lost 0 bases, and 10 bases lay between the germline ends. Germline CDR1 is MGHRA and CDR2 is YSYEKL. In DNA, the CDR3 is TGCGCCAGCAGCCAAATCGGGACACTGAACACTGAAGCTTTCTTT. Translation gives CASSQIGTLNTEAFF.

The chain combines TRBV13 with TRBJ2-1; 8 nucleotides align to TRBD2. There are 15 residues in the CDR3. Germline CDR1 is PRHDT and CDR2 is FYEKMQ (reference sequence). The J segment lost 3 bases and the V segment lost 0 bases, leaving 1 base of the junction unmatched. The DNA of the CDR3 is TGTGCCAGCAGCTTAGGACTAGCGGTCTACAATGAGCAGTTCTTC. The encoded protein is CASSLGLAVYNEQFF.

This chain uses TRBV15 with TRBJ2-6; D not resolved. Germline lookup yields CDR1 LNHNV and CDR2 YYDKDF (reference sequence). V lost 5 bases and J lost 4, with 12 bases in between. The CDR3 is made up of 15 amino acids. CDR3 amino acids: CATSSPQDGANVLTF. Written as DNA, the CDR3 is TGTGCCACCAGCTCCCCCCAGGACGGGGCCAACGTCCTGACTTTC.

V and J are TRBV27 and TRBJ1-2, with a possible D match to TRBD1 (6 bases). CDR1 is MNHEY, CDR2 SMNVEV, per germline (reference sequence). This CDR3 has 14 residues. V was trimmed by 5 bases and J by 8 bases, leaving 18 bases between them. CDR3 protein: CASSPYGTLGGYTF. The CDR3 region has the DNA TGTGCCAGCAGTCCATATGGGACACTTGGGGGCTACACCTTC.

The chain's CDR3 is CASSIIGTSNEQFF. As DNA, the CDR3 is TGTGCCAGTAGTATTATCGGGACTAGCAATGAGCAGTTCTTC. The genes are TRBV19 and TRBJ2-1; 8 bases agree with TRBD2. The CDR3 contains 14 residues. CDR1 is LNHDA and CDR2 is SQIVND in the germline V gene (reference sequence). V shed 3 bases and J 6 bases; nucleotides not matched to a gene: 4. The variable domain in full, completed from reference TRBV19 and TRBJ2-1, reads DGGITQSPKYLFRKEGQNVTLSCEQNLNHDAMYWYRQDPGQGLRLIYYSQIVNDFQKGDIAEGYSVSREKKESFPLTVTSAQKNPTAFYLCASSIIGTSNEQFFGPGTRLTVL.

The chain recombines TRBV2 with TRBJ1-1, with a possible D match to TRBD1 (5 bases). Germline V gives CDR1 SNHLY, CDR2 FYNNEI. CDR3 length: 14 amino acids. Trimming shortened V by 6 bases and J by 2 bases, and 13 bases separated the two germline ends. CDR3 region: CASRAPGTNTEAFF. CDR3 bases: TGTGCCAGCAGGGCACCCGGGACTAACACTGAAGCTTTCTTT. The variable domain in full, completed from reference TRBV2 and TRBJ1-1, reads EPEVTQTPSHQVTQMGQEVILRCVPISNHLYFYWYRQILGQKVEFLVSFYNNEISEKSEIFDDQFSVERPDGSNFTLKIRSTKLEDSAMYFCASRAPGTNTEAFFGQGTRLTVV.

This clone was seen only once. This chain connects TRBV27 to TRBJ2-1; 7 bases fit TRBD2. CDR3 size: 14 residues. V was pared by 11 bases and J by 0 bases, with 7 bases of the junction left unmatched. Germline V CDR1 and CDR2: MNHEY, SMNVEV (reference sequence). CDR3 region: CASAAGVSYNEQFF. The CDR3 DNA follows: TGTGCCTCGGCGGCGGGAGTCTCCTACAATGAGCAGTTCTTC.

The CDR3 coding sequence is TGTGCCAGTAGTGAAACGGGACACCCACCGCAGGGCTACACCTTC. Its protein is CASSETGHPPQGYTF. The V and J genes are TRBV19 and TRBJ1-2; weak D call: TRBD1 (6 bases). Trimming stripped 5 bases from V and 8 bases from J, with 21 bases between. Germline V lookup: CDR1 LNHDA, CDR2 SQIVND (reference sequence). This CDR3 spans 15 amino acids.

This chain connects TRBV29-1 to TRBJ1-2, with 7 bases identical to TRBD1. There are 15 residues in the CDR3. CDR1 SQVTM and CDR2 ANQGSEA come from the germline V gene. The V and J ends lost 3 bases and 3 bases, in that order; junction bases with no gene match: 10. Here the CDR3 DNA reads TGCAGCGTTGAGGGGACAGAGAAAACAGACTATGGCTACACCTTC. Translated, it gives CSVEGTEKTDYGYTF.

For this clone: This sample also contains other DNA sequences that code for the same CDR3. The chain has TRBV19 and TRBJ1-5; D gene ambiguous. Trimming shortened V by 1 base and J by 0 bases, and 7 bases separated the two germline ends. In germline, CDR1 is LNHDA, CDR2 SQIVND (reference sequence). The CDR3 is 15 residues long. The CDR3, as DNA: TGTGCCAGTAGTATAGCGACCCGTAGCAATCAGCCCCAGCATTTT. Translating it yields CASSIATRSNQPQHF.

This chain connects TRBV29-1 to TRBJ2-5; 7 bases map to TRBD1. The germline CDR1 and CDR2 sequences are SQVTM and ANQGSEA. CDR3 length: 14 amino acids. V lost 0 bases to trimming and J lost 7 bases; unmatched junction nucleotides: 8. DNA of the CDR3: TGCAGCGTTGAAGATAGAGGGGGCCGGGGGACCCAGTACTTC. Protein: CSVEDRGGRGTQYF.

The J gene is TRBJ2-1, the V gene TRBV4-1; perhaps TRBD2 as D (6 bases). The CDR3 loop spans 15 amino acids. The germline CDR1 and CDR2 sequences are MGHRA and YSYEKL. Trimming took off 0 bases at V and 3 bases at J, with 9 bases between the two ends. CDR3: CASSQEEGNYNEQFF. The CDR3 DNA reads TGCGCCAGCAGCCAAGAGGAGGGAAACTACAATGAGCAGTTCTTC.

This clone was detected only a few times. DNA of the CDR3: TGTGCCAGCAGCTTAGCCGCATCACGCTCCTACGAGCAGTACTTC. It yields the protein CASSLAASRSYEQYF. The J gene is TRBJ2-7, the V gene TRBV7-8; D remains unclear. V lost 0 bases to trimming and J lost 0 bases, with 9 bases between them. CDR3 length: 15 residues. The germline V gene encodes CDR1 SGHVS and CDR2 FQNEAQ.

The chain links TRBV9 to TRBJ2-2; D remains unclear. Germline CDR1 is SGDLS and CDR2 is YYNGEE. The V and J ends lost 0 bases and 8 bases respectively, with 8 bases between them. This CDR3 comprises 13 residues. This chain's CDR3 is CASSVDGAGELFF. CDR3 DNA sequence: TGTGCCAGCAGCGTAGATGGAGCTGGGGAGCTGTTTTTT.

The chain carries TRBV6-5 and TRBJ2-7, with TRBD2 identical over 11 bases. This CDR3 has 15 amino acids. J was trimmed by 7 bases and V by 2 bases; bases with no gene match: 7. The germline CDR1 and CDR2 sequences are MNHEY and SVGAGI. The CDR3, as DNA: TGTGCCAGCAGTTACACACTAGCGGGAGCGGGGGAGCAGTACTTC. The encoded protein is CASSYTLAGAGEQYF.

This chain joins TRBV4-1 and TRBJ1-5; a weak D match, TRBD1 (6 bases). V lost 4 bases and J 9 bases, leaving 19 bases between the germline ends. CDR3 length: 15 residues. The germline V gene has CDR1 MGHRA and CDR2 YSYEKL. The CDR3 bases are TGCGCCAGCAGCCCCGAGGGGGATTCTGGGGGGCCCCAGCATTTT. Translating gives CASSPEGDSGGPQHF.